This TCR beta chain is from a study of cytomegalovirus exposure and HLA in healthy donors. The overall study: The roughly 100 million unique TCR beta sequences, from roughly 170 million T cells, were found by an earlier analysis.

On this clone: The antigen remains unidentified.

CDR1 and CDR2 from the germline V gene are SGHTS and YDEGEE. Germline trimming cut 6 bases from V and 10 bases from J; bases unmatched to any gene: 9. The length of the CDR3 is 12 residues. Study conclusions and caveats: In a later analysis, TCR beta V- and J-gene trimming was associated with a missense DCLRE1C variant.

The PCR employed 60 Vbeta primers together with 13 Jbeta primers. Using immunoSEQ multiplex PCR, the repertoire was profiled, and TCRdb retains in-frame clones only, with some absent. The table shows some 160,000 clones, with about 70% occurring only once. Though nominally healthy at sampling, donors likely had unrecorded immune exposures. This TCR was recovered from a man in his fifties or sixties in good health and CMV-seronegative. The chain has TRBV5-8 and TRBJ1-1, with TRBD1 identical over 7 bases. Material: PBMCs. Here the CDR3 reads CASTLQGFRAFF. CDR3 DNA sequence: TGTGCCAGCACCTTACAGGGGTTCAGAGCTTTCTTT.